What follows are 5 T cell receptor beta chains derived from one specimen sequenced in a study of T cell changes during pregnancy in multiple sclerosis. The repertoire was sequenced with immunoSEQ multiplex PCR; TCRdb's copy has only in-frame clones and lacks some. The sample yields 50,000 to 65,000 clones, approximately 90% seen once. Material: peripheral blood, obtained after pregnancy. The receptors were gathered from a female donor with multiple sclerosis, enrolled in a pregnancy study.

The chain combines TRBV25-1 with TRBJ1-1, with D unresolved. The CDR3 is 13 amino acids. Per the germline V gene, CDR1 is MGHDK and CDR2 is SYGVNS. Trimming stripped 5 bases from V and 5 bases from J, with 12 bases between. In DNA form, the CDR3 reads TGTGCCAGCAGTCCCCAAGTCGGGACTGAAGCTTTCTTT. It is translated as CASSPQVGTEAFF.

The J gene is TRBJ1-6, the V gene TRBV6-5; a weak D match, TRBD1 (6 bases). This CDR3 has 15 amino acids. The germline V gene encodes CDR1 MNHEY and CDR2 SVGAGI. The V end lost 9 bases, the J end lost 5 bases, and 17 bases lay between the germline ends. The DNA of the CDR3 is TGTGCCAGTACGCGTTGGACAGAAGATAATTCACCCCTCCACTTT. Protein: CASTRWTEDNSPLHF.

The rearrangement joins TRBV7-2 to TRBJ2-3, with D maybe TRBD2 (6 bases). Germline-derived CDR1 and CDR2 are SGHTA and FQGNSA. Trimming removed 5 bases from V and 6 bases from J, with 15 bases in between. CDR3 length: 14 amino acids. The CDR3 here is CASSVGLPPDTQYF. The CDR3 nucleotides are TGTGCCAGCAGCGTGGGACTTCCCCCCGATACGCAGTATTTT.

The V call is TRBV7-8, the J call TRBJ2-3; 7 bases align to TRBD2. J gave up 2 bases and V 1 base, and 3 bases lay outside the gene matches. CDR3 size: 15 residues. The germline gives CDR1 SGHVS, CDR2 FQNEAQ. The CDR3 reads CASSLVGGYTDTQYF. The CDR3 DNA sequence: TGTGCCAGCAGCTTAGTCGGGGGGTACACAGATACGCAGTATTTT. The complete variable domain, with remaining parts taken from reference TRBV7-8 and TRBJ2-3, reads GAGVSQSPRYKVAKRGQDVALRCDPISGHVSLFWYQQALGQGPEFLTYFQNEAQLDKSGLPSDRFFAERPEGSVSTLKIQRTQQEDSAVYLCASSLVGGYTDTQYFGPGTRLTVL.

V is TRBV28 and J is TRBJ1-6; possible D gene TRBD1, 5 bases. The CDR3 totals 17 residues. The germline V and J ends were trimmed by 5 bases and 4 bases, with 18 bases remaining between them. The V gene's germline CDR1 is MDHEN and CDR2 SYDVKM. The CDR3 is CASSIYFGGGYNSPLHF. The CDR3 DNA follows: TGTGCCAGCAGTATCTACTTCGGGGGAGGGTATAATTCACCCCTCCACTTT.